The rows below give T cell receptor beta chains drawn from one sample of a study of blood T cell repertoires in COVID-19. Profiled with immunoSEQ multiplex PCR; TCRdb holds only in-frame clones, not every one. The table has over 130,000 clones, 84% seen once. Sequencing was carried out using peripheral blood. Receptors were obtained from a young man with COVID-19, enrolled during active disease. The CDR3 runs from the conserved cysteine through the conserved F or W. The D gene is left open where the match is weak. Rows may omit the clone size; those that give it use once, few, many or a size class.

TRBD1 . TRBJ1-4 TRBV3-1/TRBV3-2 CASSQGDRGLSNEKLFF TGTGCCAGCAGCCAAGGGGACAGGGGGTTATCTAATGAAAAACTGTTTTTT
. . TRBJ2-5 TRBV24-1 CATSDRTEKETQYF TGTGCCACCAGTGATAGGACAGAGAAAGAGACCCAGTACTTC
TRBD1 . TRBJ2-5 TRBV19 CASSTEQGAGTQYF TGTGCCAGTAGTACCGAACAGGGGGCAGGGACCCAGTACTTC
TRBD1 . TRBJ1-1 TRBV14 CASSHPETGVNTEAFF TGTGCCAGCAGCCATCCCGAGACAGGGGTGAACACTGAAGCTTTCTTT
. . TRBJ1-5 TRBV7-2 CASSLRTNQPQHF TGTGCCAGCAGCTTGAGAACGAATCAGCCCCAGCATTTT
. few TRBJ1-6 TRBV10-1 CASNRDNSPLHF TGCGCCAGCAACAGGGATAATTCACCCCTCCACTTT
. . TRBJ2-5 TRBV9 CASTRAISVQETQYF TGTGCCAGCACCAGGGCCATTTCCGTACAAGAGACCCAGTACTTC
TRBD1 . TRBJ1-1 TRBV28 CASSSTGTGDEAFF TGTGCCAGCAGTTCCACCGGGACAGGGGATGAAGCTTTCTTT
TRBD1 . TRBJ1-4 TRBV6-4 CASSDRVGTGGLGEKLFF TGTGCCAGCAGTGACCGGGTAGGGACAGGGGGCTTAGGAGAAAAACTGTTTTTT
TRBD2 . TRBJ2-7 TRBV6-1 CASSDLTSGRASYEQYF TGTGCCAGCAGTGACCTCACTAGCGGGAGGGCCTCGTACGAGCAGTACTTC
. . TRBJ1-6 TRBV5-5 CASSFRGRATSSYNSPLHF TGTGCCAGCAGCTTCAGGGGCAGGGCAACGAGCTCCTATAATTCACCCCTCCACTTT
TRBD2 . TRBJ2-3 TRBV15 CATSREAGDFHTQYF TGTGCCACCAGCAGAGAGGCGGGAGACTTCCATACGCAGTATTTT
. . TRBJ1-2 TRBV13 CASSLGREENDYGYTF TGTGCCAGCAGCTTAGGCCGGGAGGAGAACGACTATGGCTACACCTTC
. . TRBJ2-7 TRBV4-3 CASSRNYISAIYEQYF TGCGCCAGCAGCCGGAACTATATTTCCGCGATCTACGAGCAGTACTTC
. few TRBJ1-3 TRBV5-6 CASSPQGEVSGNTIYF TGTGCCAGCAGCCCCCAAGGGGAAGTTTCCGGAAACACCATATATTTT
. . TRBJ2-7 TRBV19 CASSTPGHPSYEQYF TGTGCCAGTAGTACCCCGGGACACCCATCGTACGAGCAGTACTTC
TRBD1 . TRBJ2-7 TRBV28 CASSPSGTGIYEQYF TGTGCCAGCAGTCCGTCCGGGACAGGGATCTACGAGCAGTACTTC
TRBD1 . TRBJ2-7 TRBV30 CASRQGPASIRQYF TGTGCCTCCCGACAGGGACCCGCCTCAATCCGGCAGTACTTC
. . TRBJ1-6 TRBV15 CATSGRQNYNSPLHF TGTGCCACCAGCGGACGACAGAATTATAATTCACCCCTCCACTTT
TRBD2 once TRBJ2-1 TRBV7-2 CASHGGGGPGDNEQFF TGTGCCAGCCACGGGGGGGGAGGGCCCGGGGACAATGAGCAGTTCTTC
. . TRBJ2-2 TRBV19 CARYTFGQPNTGELFF TGTGCCCGGTACACCTTCGGACAACCGAACACCGGGGAGCTGTTTTTT
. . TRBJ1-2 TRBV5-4 CASSPGRDRASYGYTF TGTGCCAGCAGCCCTGGGCGAGACAGAGCATCCTATGGCTACACCTTC
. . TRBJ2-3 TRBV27 CASSLGQGTDTQYF TGTGCCAGCAGTTTAGGCCAGGGCACAGATACGCAGTATTTT
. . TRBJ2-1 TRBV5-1 CASSPLVDEQFF TGCGCCAGCAGCCCACTGGTGGATGAGCAGTTCTTC
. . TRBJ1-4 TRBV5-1 CASSYGVDEKLFF TGCGCCAGCAGCTACGGGGTCGATGAAAAACTGTTTTTT
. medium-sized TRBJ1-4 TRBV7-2 CASSSRTGEKLFF TGTGCCAGCAGCTCCCGTACAGGTGAAAAACTGTTTTTT
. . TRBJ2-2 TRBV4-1 CASSLTGNTGELFF TGCGCCAGCAGCCTGACAGGGAACACCGGGGAGCTGTTTTTT
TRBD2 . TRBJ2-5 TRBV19 CASAMRKLAGGETQYF TGTGCCAGTGCCATGAGGAAACTAGCGGGAGGAGAGACCCAGTACTTC
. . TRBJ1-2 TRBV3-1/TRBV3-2 CASSPSGGYGYTF TGTGCCAGCAGCCCCTCGGGGGGCTATGGCTACACCTTC
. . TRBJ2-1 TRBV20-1 CSASGGTTSSYNEQFF TGCAGTGCTAGTGGCGGGACGACGAGCTCCTACAATGAGCAGTTCTTC
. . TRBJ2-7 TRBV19 CASSMVWQGGEQYF TGTGCCAGTAGTATGGTGTGGCAGGGTGGCGAGCAGTACTTC
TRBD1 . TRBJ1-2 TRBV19 CASSITGGDYGYTF TGTGCCAGTAGTATTACAGGGGGAGACTATGGCTACACCTTC
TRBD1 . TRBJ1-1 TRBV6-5 CASRGQGLMNTEAFF TGTGCCAGCAGGGGACAGGGGCTTATGAACACTGAAGCTTTCTTT
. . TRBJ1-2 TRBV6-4 CASSKGKDYGYTF TGTGCCAGCAGCAAGGGGAAGGACTATGGCTACACCTTC
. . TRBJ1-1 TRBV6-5 CASNLSGGWGTEAFF TGTGCCAGCAATCTTTCGGGGGGCTGGGGTACTGAAGCTTTCTTT
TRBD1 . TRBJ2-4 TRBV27 CASSETGVNIQYF TGTGCCAGCAGTGAAACAGGGGTAAACATTCAGTACTTC
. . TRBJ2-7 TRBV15 CATSRDPQGPTSSYEQYF TGTGCCACCAGCAGAGATCCCCAGGGGCCGACAAGCTCCTACGAGCAGTACTTC
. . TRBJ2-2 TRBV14 CASSQFLESTGELFF TGTGCCAGCAGCCAGTTTCTAGAATCCACCGGGGAGCTGTTTTTT
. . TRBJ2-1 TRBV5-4 CASSLVGRGSNNEQFF TGTGCCAGCAGCTTGGTGGGGCGGGGATCTAACAATGAGCAGTTCTTC
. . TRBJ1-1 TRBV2 CASIVQVNTEAFF TGTGCCAGTATAGTACAGGTTAACACTGAAGCTTTCTTT
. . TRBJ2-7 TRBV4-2 CASSQELSAPREQYF TGTGCCAGCAGCCAAGAACTGTCTGCGCCCCGCGAGCAGTACTTC
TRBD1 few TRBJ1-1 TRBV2 CASSTGGTEAFF TGTGCCAGCAGTACAGGGGGCACTGAAGCTTTCTTT
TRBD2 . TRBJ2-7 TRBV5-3 CARSRGGDFWYF TGTGCCAGAAGCCGCGGGGGGGATTTCTGGTACTTC
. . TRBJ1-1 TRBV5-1 CASSWSVRMNTEAFF TGCGCCAGCAGTTGGTCCGTCAGAATGAACACTGAAGCTTTCTTT
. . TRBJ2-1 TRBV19 CATAGTSYYNEQFF TGTGCCACCGCTGGGACATCTTACTACAATGAGCAGTTCTTC
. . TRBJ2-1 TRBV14 CASSPRGRGVSYNEQFF TGTGCCAGCAGCCCGAGGGGGCGCGGGGTGTCCTACAATGAGCAGTTCTTC
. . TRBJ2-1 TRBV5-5 CASSLAPSTREFF TGTGCCAGCAGCTTGGCCCCCAGTACTCGGGAGTTCTTC
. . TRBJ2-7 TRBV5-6 CASSLGFAGWEVKQYF TGTGCCAGCAGCTTGGGCTTCGCGGGTTGGGAGGTGAAGCAGTACTTC
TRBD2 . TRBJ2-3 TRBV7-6 CASSLALAATDTQYF TGTGCCAGCAGCTTAGCACTAGCGGCCACAGATACGCAGTATTTT
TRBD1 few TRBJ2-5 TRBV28 CASRTGQMETQYF TGTGCCAGCCGGACAGGGCAGATGGAGACCCAGTACTTC
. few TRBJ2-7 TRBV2 CASLIRTAHQYF TGTGCCAGCCTCATCCGGACAGCCCATCAGTACTTC